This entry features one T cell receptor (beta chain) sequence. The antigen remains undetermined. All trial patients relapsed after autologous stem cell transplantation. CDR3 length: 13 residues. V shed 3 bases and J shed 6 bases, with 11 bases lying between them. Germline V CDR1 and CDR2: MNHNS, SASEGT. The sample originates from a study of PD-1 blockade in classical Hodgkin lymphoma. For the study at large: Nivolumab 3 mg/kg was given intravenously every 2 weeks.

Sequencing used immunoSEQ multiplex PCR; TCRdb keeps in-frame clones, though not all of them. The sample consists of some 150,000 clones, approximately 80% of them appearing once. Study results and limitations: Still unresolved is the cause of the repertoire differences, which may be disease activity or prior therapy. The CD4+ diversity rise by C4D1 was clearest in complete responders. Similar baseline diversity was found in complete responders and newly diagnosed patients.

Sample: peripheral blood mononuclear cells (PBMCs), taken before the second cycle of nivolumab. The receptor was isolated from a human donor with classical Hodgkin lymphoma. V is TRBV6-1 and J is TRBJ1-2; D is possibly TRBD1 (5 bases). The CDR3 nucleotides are TGTGCCAGCAGTGACTCAACGGGGGATGGCTACACCTTC. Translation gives CASSDSTGDGYTF.